These 27 T cell receptor beta chains were all obtained from the same sample, sequenced in a study of CXCR3-negative and CXCR3-positive naive CD8 T cells (dated by TCRdb to between 2017 and 2020). Antigen specificity for these receptors is unknown. General study outcomes and caveats: Compared with CXCR3-negative naive cells, CXCR3-positive naive cells had TRB CDR3s with higher hydrophobicity (lower Kidera factor 4), lower energy, and higher strength and volume indices.

This sample was sequenced with a NextSeq 550. The Human TCR Profiling Kit (MiLaboratory) was used to make UMI-labeled 5' RACE TRB cDNA libraries. TCRdb reprocessed the reads and lists each CDR3 protein sequence as a single entry, with no DNA. The table for this sample records about 89,000 distinct CDR3 sequences. The top ten hold 0.5% to 0.6% of the sample. Material for sequencing was naive CXCR3+ CD8+ T cells from blood. The intended sense of this specimen's cell subset or site label: CD45RO-CCR7+CD27+CD95- naive CD8+ T cells expressing CXCR3 (TNR3+). These receptors were collected from a human donor in good health. Some clones in this sample may be carry-over from other donors' samples.

The chain's CDR3 is CASSREVSYEQYF. The chain joins TRBV11-3 to TRBJ2-7; the D gene TCRdb calls, TRBD2, cannot be checked with no DNA. This CDR3 has 13 residues. Looked up from germline, CDR1 is SGHNT and CDR2 is YENEEA.

This rearrangement joins TRBV7-9 to TRBJ2-7; TCRdb reports TRBD1, a call that lacks DNA to check it against. The CDR3 is 13 amino acids. Germline assignment: CDR1 SEHNR and CDR2 FQNEAQ (reference sequence). This CDR3 is CASSGGRGGEQYF.

This chain uses TRBV28 with TRBJ1-6; TCRdb's D call, TRBD1, is unchecked because there is no DNA. CDR1 and CDR2 from the germline V gene are MDHEN and SYDVKM. The CDR3 spans 17 residues. The CDR3 here is CASSLGAWGTGGSPLHF.

V and J are TRBV20-1 and TRBJ2-3; absent DNA, TCRdb's TRBD2 call cannot be checked. CDR1 and CDR2 (germline): DFQATT, SNEGSKA (reference sequence). The CDR3 sequence is 14 residues long. This CDR3 is CSARLAASTDTQYF.

The chain's CDR3 is CASSYGGQGREQFF. The chain couples TRBV6-5 to TRBJ2-1; checking the TCRdb D call of TRBD1 is not possible without DNA. Germline V gene data show CDR1 as MNHEY and CDR2 as SVGAGI. The CDR3 is 14 amino acids.

The rearrangement uses TRBV14 and TRBJ1-2. The CDR3 consists of 12 residues. Germline V gene data show CDR1 as SGHDN and CDR2 as FVKESK. This CDR3 is CASSQGIYGYTF.

This rearrangement joins TRBV7-9 to TRBJ2-6. The CDR3 extends over 14 amino acids. Germline-derived CDR1 and CDR2 are SEHNR and FQNEAQ (reference sequence). Here the CDR3 reads CASSLQYGANVLTF.

The chain employs TRBV6-2 or TRBV6-3 and TRBJ2-1; as DNA is missing, the TRBD2 call by TCRdb cannot be tested. The CDR3 totals 15 residues. Germline V CDR1 and CDR2: MNHEY, SVGEGT. CDR3 sequence reads: CASSGDYQPEREQFF.

J is TRBJ2-7 and V is TRBV7-9; TCRdb names TRBD1, which stays unverified in the absence of DNA. Germline V gives CDR1 SEHNR, CDR2 FQNEAQ (reference sequence). CDR3 length: 11 residues. The CDR3 is CASSSPGDLYF.

This chain joins TRBV4-1 and TRBJ2-7; TCRdb returns TRBD1, unconfirmable since there is no DNA. CDR1 and CDR2 from the germline V gene are MGHRA and YSYEKL. This CDR3 spans 13 amino acids. CDR3 protein: CASSQETGGEQYF.

The genes are TRBV7-9 and TRBJ2-1; the D call from TCRdb, TRBD1, cannot be confirmed without DNA. Germline V gene sequence: CDR1 SEHNR, CDR2 FQNEAQ (reference sequence). The length of the CDR3 is 15 residues. The CDR3: CASRGGQGRLWEQFF.

The chain combines TRBV6-5 with TRBJ2-7; TCRdb gives TRBD1 as the D gene, but with no DNA this cannot be confirmed. Per germline, CDR1 MNHEY and CDR2 SVGAGI. The CDR3 consists of 12 residues. CDR3 loop: CASSSIDRTQYF.

This chain connects TRBV6-5 to TRBJ1-1. The CDR3 contains 14 residues. CDR1 MNHEY and CDR2 SVGAGI come from the germline V gene. The CDR3 here is CASSYLRNKGNAFF.

CDR3 sequence: CASSPTGVEQFF. The J gene is TRBJ2-1, the V gene TRBV28. Looked up from germline, CDR1 is MDHEN and CDR2 is SYDVKM. This CDR3 spans 12 amino acids.

The J gene is TRBJ2-7, the V gene TRBV7-6. Germline CDR1 is SGHVS and CDR2 is FNYEAQ. There are 16 residues in the CDR3. CDR3 amino acids: CASSLRPATVSYEQYF.

V is TRBV28 and J is TRBJ2-7; the D call of TRBD2 rests on TCRdb alone, since no DNA is present to check it. The CDR3 is made up of 14 amino acids. CDR1 and CDR2 from the germline V gene are MDHEN and SYDVKM. CDR3 protein: CASSSRTRRYEQYF.

The chain recombines TRBV12-3 or TRBV12-4 with TRBJ2-5. The CDR3 extends over 12 amino acids. The CDR3 loop reads CASSVTGETQYF.

The chain couples TRBV28 to TRBJ2-1; TCRdb picks TRBD2, but there is no DNA to check that call. Germline assignment: CDR1 MDHEN and CDR2 SYDVKM. The CDR3 covers 16 residues. The chain's CDR3 is CASSPSTSGRYNEQFF.

The V call is TRBV28, the J call TRBJ2-7; TCRdb selects TRBD1, and the lack of DNA leaves this call unchecked. The CDR3 spans 14 residues. Germline V gene sequence: CDR1 MDHEN, CDR2 SYDVKM. CDR3 sequence: CASSPTGEAYEQYF.

The chain links TRBV5-1 to TRBJ2-7; TCRdb outputs TRBD1, but without DNA this stays unchecked. The length of the CDR3 is 14 residues. Per the germline V gene, CDR1 is SGHRS and CDR2 is YFSETQ. The CDR3 protein is CASSPTGDPYEQYF.

This sequence joins TRBV15 and TRBJ2-3; the TRBD1 assignment by TCRdb is unverifiable without DNA. The CDR3 loop spans 14 amino acids. The germline V gene encodes CDR1 LNHNV and CDR2 YYDKDF (reference sequence). The CDR3 protein is CATSSEQGTDTQYF.

This chain joins TRBV5-5 and TRBJ1-2; no DNA is available, so the TRBD1 call from TCRdb remains unchecked. From germline, CDR1 is SGHKS and CDR2 YYEKEE (reference sequence). This CDR3 spans 15 amino acids. The CDR3 protein is CASSTQGPLNYGYTF.

The J gene is TRBJ2-7, the V gene TRBV11-2; TCRdb calls TRBD1, which cannot be checked without DNA. This CDR3 contains 14 residues. The germline gives CDR1 SGHAT, CDR2 FQNNGV. Here the CDR3 reads CASSLTGSRYEQYF.

V and J are TRBV28 and TRBJ2-1. CDR3 length: 12 residues. Germline V gene sequence: CDR1 MDHEN, CDR2 SYDVKM. The CDR3: CASSTFSNEQFF.

This chain connects TRBV15 to TRBJ2-7; TCRdb picks TRBD1, but there is no DNA to check that call. Per germline, CDR1 LNHNV and CDR2 YYDKDF (reference sequence). This CDR3 contains 13 residues. CDR3 sequence reads: CATRGGNSYEQYF.

The chain is built from TRBV24-1 and TRBJ2-5. CDR1 and CDR2 from the germline V gene are KGHDR and SFDVKD. The length of the CDR3 is 12 residues. CDR3 amino acids: CATSDLQETQYF.

The CDR3 loop reads CASSLGRGTSEEYQYF. This chain uses TRBV5-4 with TRBJ2-5. Germline CDR1 and CDR2: SGHNT and YYREEE (reference sequence). CDR3 length: 16 amino acids.